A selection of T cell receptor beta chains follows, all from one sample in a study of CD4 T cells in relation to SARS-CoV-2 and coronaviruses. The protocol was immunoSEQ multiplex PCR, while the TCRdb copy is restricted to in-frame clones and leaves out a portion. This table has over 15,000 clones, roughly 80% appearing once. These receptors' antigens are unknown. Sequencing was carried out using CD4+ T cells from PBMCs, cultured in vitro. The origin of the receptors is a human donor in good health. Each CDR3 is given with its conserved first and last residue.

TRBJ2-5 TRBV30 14 CAWTSGASQETQYF
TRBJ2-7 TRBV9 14 CASSPSHRDTEQYF
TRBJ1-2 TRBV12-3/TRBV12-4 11 CASRSGHGYTF
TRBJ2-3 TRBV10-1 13 CASSEMGPDTQYF
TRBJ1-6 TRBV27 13 CASSLMGNSPLHF
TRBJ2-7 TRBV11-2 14 CASSLSSGTYEQYF
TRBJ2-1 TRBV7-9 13 CASSSSRGREQFF
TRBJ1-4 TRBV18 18 CASSPRPNQGGTNEKLFF
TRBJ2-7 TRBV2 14 CASTSRTGRNEQYF
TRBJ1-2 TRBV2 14 CASGWDRGVYGYTF
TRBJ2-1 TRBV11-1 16 CASSSLVQSSYNEQFF
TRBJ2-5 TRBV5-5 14 CASSLEGNQETQYF
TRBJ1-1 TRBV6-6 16 CASSRGQGRSNTEAFF
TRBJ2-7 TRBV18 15 CASSPPGGGAGEQYF
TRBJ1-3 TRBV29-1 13 CSASMTSGNTIYF
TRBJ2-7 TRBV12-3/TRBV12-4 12 CASPYISYEQYF
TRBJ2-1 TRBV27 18 CASSSRLAGGPNYNEQFF
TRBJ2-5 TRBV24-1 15 CATSDFSGGLETQYF
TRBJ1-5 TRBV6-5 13 CASTVYSNQPQHF
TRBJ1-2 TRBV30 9 CAAGVSYTF
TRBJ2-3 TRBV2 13 CASSGWDTDTQYF
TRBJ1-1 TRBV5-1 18 CASREKAGHLFMNTEAFF
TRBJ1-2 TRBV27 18 CASSPRTGVIVGDYGYTF
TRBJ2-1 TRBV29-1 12 CSVAIAGGWQFF
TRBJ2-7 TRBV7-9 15 CASSLGGGGGSEQYF
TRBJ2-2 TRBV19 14 CASSPRLVTGELFF
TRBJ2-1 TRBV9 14 CASSAAGKSDEQFF
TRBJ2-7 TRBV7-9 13 CASTMGGRSEQYF
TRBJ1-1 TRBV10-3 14 CAISKGGGRTEAFF
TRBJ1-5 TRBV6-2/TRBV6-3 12 CASSSNREMQHF